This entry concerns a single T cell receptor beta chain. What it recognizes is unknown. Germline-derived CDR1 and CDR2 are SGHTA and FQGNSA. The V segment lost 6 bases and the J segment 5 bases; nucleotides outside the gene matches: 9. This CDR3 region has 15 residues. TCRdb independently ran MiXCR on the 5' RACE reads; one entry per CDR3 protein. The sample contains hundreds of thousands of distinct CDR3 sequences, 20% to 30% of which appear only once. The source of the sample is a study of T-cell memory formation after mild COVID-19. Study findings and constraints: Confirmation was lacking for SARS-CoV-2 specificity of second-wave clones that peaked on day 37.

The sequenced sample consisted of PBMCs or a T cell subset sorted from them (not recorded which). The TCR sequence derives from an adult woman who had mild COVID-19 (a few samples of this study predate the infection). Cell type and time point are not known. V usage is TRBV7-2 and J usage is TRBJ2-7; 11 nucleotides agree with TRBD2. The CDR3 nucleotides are TGTGCCAGCAGTCCCCGGGTAGCGGGAGGGCACGAGCAGTACTTC. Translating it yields CASSPRVAGGHEQYF.